A selection of T cell receptor beta chains follows, all from one sample in a study of shared clonotypes between healthy human individuals. The repertoire was sequenced with immunoSEQ multiplex PCR; TCRdb's copy has only in-frame clones and lacks some. The sample shows approximately 1,000,000 clones, 70% to 80% of them seen only once. Sequenced material: memory CD4+ T cells from PBMCs. These receptors originate from a man younger than 30 in good health. Some clones in this sample may be carry-over from other donors' samples. CDR3s include the opening cysteine and the closing phenylalanine or tryptophan. Fields, in order: clone size, J gene, D gene, CDR3 length, V gene, CDR3 DNA, CDR3 protein. A D gene is named only where the DNA matches it firmly. Rows may omit the clone size; those that give it use once, few, many or a size class.

many,TRBJ2-1,-,13,TRBV7-2,TGTGCCAGCACCCACTGGCCGGTCAATGAGCAGTTCTTC,CASTHWPVNEQFF
few,TRBJ2-1,TRBD2,15,TRBV10-1,TGCGCCAGCAGCAAGCGGGGGAGTAAGAACAATGAGCAGTTCTTC,CASSKRGSKNNEQFF
-,TRBJ1-1,TRBD1,12,TRBV27,TGTGCCAGCAGTTCACAGGGGCAGACAGCTTTCTTT,CASSSQGQTAFF
once,TRBJ1-5,TRBD1,13,TRBV28,TGTGCCAGCAGTTTCAGGGGGCGTCAGCCCCAGCATTTT,CASSFRGRQPQHF
-,TRBJ2-5,TRBD2,14,TRBV7-9,TGTGCCAGCAGCCCGGGGGGGAGAGGAGAGACCCAGTACTTC,CASSPGGRGETQYF
-,TRBJ2-7,-,13,TRBV10-1,TGCGCCAGCAGTGCCCAAGTTCGGGGCGAGCAGTACTTC,CASSAQVRGEQYF
-,TRBJ2-5,-,17,TRBV14,TGTGCCAGCAGCCCGGGGGCGCGGGCCCTGGCTCCAGAGACCCAGTACTTC,CASSPGARALAPETQYF
-,TRBJ1-5,TRBD1,15,TRBV9,TGTGCCAGCAGCGCCGGTGGGACAGGGGGTCAGCCCCAGCATTTT,CASSAGGTGGQPQHF
-,TRBJ2-1,-,14,TRBV6-6,TGTGCCAGCGAAGGTGAAGGGACCTACAATGAGCAGTTCTTC,CASEGEGTYNEQFF
once,TRBJ2-3,TRBD2,16,TRBV5-4,TGTGCCAGCACCATCCGGACTAGCGGGACAACAGATACGCAGTATTTT,CASTIRTSGTTDTQYF
-,TRBJ2-3,-,14,TRBV9,TGTGCCAGCAGCGTAGGGCCAGTGAAGGATACGCAGTATTTT,CASSVGPVKDTQYF
-,TRBJ2-2,TRBD2,16,TRBV27,TGTGCCAGCAGTCGGACTAGCGGGACCTTAGCCGGGGAGCTGTTTTTT,CASSRTSGTLAGELFF
-,TRBJ2-7,-,15,TRBV6-6,TGTGCCAGCAGTTACTCGGGCGGGTCCACCTACGAGCAGTACTTC,CASSYSGGSTYEQYF
-,TRBJ2-3,TRBD1,16,TRBV18,TGTGCCAGCTCACCGAACGGACAGGGTGAGACAGATACGCAGTATTTT,CASSPNGQGETDTQYF
once,TRBJ1-3,-,13,TRBV28,TGTGCCAGCAGTTTAGTCGGAGGAAACACCATATATTTT,CASSLVGGNTIYF